This T cell receptor beta chain was recorded in a study of post-analysis software for immune sequencing data. Study-wide background: The patients showed relapsing-remitting, secondary progressive and progressive-relapsing multiple sclerosis courses.

Libraries were made from TCR beta cDNA, and they carried unique molecular identifiers. Once about 0.95 to 10 million T cells were used, about half a million cDNA molecules resulted. TCRdb passed the PCR reads through MiXCR, listing each CDR3 protein once. The sample records 650,000 to 900,000 distinct CDR3 sequences, approximately 44% being singletons. This clonotype has more than one count but fewer than ten. Its antigen remains unknown. The study's findings and limits: TRBV5-6, TRBV5-1 and TRBV20-1 were among a few TRBV segments more frequent in patients than controls. Samples sharing a preparation batch grouped tightly together when assessed by F measure. In multiple sclerosis, normalized Chao1 diversity was significantly below that of controls.

With 7 bases clipped from V and 4 bases from J, the junction kept 8 bases outside the gene matches. CDR3 length: 14 residues. The J gene is TRBJ2-5, the V gene TRBV12-3 or TRBV12-4, with 8 bases identical to TRBD2. The TCR comes from a girl aged 10-17 years with multiple sclerosis. The sequenced sample consisted of blood. CDR3 in DNA: TGTGCCAGCAATCCCGGGGGGGCCGGAGAGACCCAGTACTTC. As protein: CASNPGGAGETQYF.